The clone carrying this T cell receptor (beta chain) was seen only a few times. No antigen is known for it. The sample comes from a study of beta chain features in type 1 diabetes. Study-wide results and limits: More deletions and fewer insertions at VDJ junctions were found in patients with type 1 diabetes.

The CDR3 contains 12 residues. CDR1 SGHTA and CDR2 FQGTGA come from the germline V gene. Trimming removed 4 bases from V and 9 bases from J, with 13 bases in between. Every bit of the isolated RNA underwent reverse transcription, so sequencing read expressed TCRB transcripts. Using immunoSEQ multiplex PCR, the repertoire was profiled, and TCRdb retains in-frame clones only, with some absent. The data show fewer than 650,000 clones, around 15% seen once. Once sorted, every population was more than 95% pure. This TCR came from a man aged 18 to 35 in good health. The sample consisted of naive CD4+ T cells from blood. J is TRBJ2-7 and V is TRBV7-3, with D unclear. CDR3 bases: TGTGCCAGCAGCTCAGCAGGAGATAGGCAGTACTTC. Translation: CASSSAGDRQYF.